The 14 T cell receptor beta chains reported below all come from one sample, sequenced in a study of cytomegalovirus exposure and HLA in healthy donors. The PCR used 60 Vbeta and 13 Jbeta primers. Only in-frame clones appear in the TCRdb table, and some are missing; sequencing was by immunoSEQ multiplex PCR. The data contain about 90,000 clones, more than 60% of them singletons. Sample: PBMCs. These TCRs come from a man between 25 and 39 years old in good health and CMV-seronegative.

The CDR3 coding sequence is TGTGCCATCCGGGGCCTAATACAGGGGGCCCTCCCACTTATGGATGAGCAGTTCTTC. As protein: CAIRGLIQGALPLMDEQFF. V is TRBV10-3 and J is TRBJ2-1; TRBD1 aligns across 9 bases. The germline gives CDR1 ENHRY, CDR2 SYGVKD. The CDR3 contains 19 residues. The J segment lost 8 bases and the V segment lost 8 bases, leaving 25 bases of the junction unmatched.

The rearrangement uses TRBV5-1 and TRBJ1-3; D may be TRBD1 (6 bases). The CDR3 extends over 17 amino acids. Trimming took off 4 bases at V and 3 bases at J, with 20 bases between the two ends. The germline V gene has CDR1 SGHRS and CDR2 YFSETQ. The CDR3 spells CASSGIGTGSVGNTIYF. CDR3 in DNA: TGCGCCAGCAGCGGAATTGGAACAGGGAGCGTTGGAAACACCATATATTTT.

The J gene is TRBJ2-7, the V gene TRBV7-9, with TRBD1 matching 7 bases. With 1 base clipped from V and 5 bases from J, the junction kept 11 bases outside the gene matches. In germline, CDR1 is SEHNR, CDR2 FQNEAQ (reference sequence). The CDR3 is made up of 16 amino acids. CDR3 nucleotides: TGTGCCAGCAGCTTAGGCGTCACAGGGGATCGGGACGAGCAGTACTTC. It translates to CASSLGVTGDRDEQYF.

V and J are TRBV7-9 and TRBJ2-1; possible D gene TRBD2, 6 bases. The germline V gene has CDR1 SEHNR and CDR2 FQNEAQ (reference sequence). V was clipped by 2 bases and J by 2 bases, with 7 bases between them. This CDR3 spans 14 amino acids. In nucleotides, the CDR3 is TGTGCCAGCAGCTTAAGCGGGCCCTACAATGAGCAGTTCTTC. Translation gives CASSLSGPYNEQFF.

The CDR3 DNA reads TGTGCCAGCAGGACCAGAAAGACAGGGGGAAGTCAGCCCCAGCATTTT. Translated, it gives CASRTRKTGGSQPQHF. The chain recombines TRBV28 with TRBJ1-5; 9 bases are shared with TRBD1. Germline assignment: CDR1 MDHEN and CDR2 SYDVKM. V shed 6 bases and J 6 bases; nucleotides not matched to a gene: 12. CDR3 length equals 16 residues.

For the CDR3, the DNA is TGTGCCAGCAGCTTAGGGACAGCCACCTCTGGAAACACCATATATTTT. Its protein is CASSLGTATSGNTIYF. This chain connects TRBV7-2 to TRBJ1-3, with D possibly TRBD1 on 6 matching bases. Looked up from germline, CDR1 is SGHTA and CDR2 is FQGNSA. CDR3 length equals 16 residues. V shed 1 base and J shed 0 bases, with 10 bases lying between them.

The chain uses TRBV6-5 and TRBJ1-5, with a possible D match to TRBD1 (5 bases). CDR3 length equals 13 residues. V was cut by 7 bases and J by 1 base, with 8 bases left in between. The germline CDR1 and CDR2 sequences are MNHEY and SVGAGI. DNA of the CDR3: TGTGCCAGCATGGGGGGAAGCAATCAGCCCCAGCATTTT. This translates into CASMGGSNQPQHF.

On this clone itself: The same CDR3 is also encoded by other DNA sequences in this sample. V and J are TRBV2 and TRBJ2-7, with 9 bases fitting TRBD2. The CDR3 has 17 amino acids. Germline loops: CDR1 SNHLY, CDR2 FYNNEI. CDR3: CALRKMASGIPPYEQYF. In nucleotides, the CDR3 is TGTGCATTGCGGAAGATGGCTAGCGGGATTCCTCCCTACGAGCAGTACTTC.

This chain joins TRBV11-2 and TRBJ1-1, with 8 bases lining up with TRBD1. The CDR3 extends over 17 amino acids. V lost 1 base, J lost 0 bases, and 7 bases stayed unmatched. Per the germline V gene, CDR1 is SGHAT and CDR2 is FQNNGV. CDR3 sequence (DNA): TGTGCCAGCAGCTTAGGTTCAGGGGGCGCGATGAACACTGAAGCTTTCTTT. Translation gives CASSLGSGGAMNTEAFF.

This clone was seen a handful of times. This chain joins TRBV28 and TRBJ1-2; D remains ambiguous. Germline loops: CDR1 MDHEN, CDR2 SYDVKM. The CDR3 extends over 11 amino acids. V was pared by 3 bases and J by 5 bases, with 4 bases between. The DNA for the CDR3 is TGTGCCAGCAGTTTGAGTTATGGCTACACCTTC. This sequence encodes CASSLSYGYTF.

In nucleotides, the CDR3 is TGTGCCAGCAGCTTAATTCCGGGACAGGGGAATTCACCCCTCCACTTT. It codes for CASSLIPGQGNSPLHF. The J gene is TRBJ1-6, the V gene TRBV13, with 10 bases matching TRBD1. The germline CDR1 and CDR2 sequences are PRHDT and FYEKMQ (reference sequence). J gave up 7 bases and V 2 bases, and 5 bases lay outside the gene matches. The CDR3 consists of 16 residues.

The chain recombines TRBV14 with TRBJ2-1, with a weak D call TRBD2 (5 bases). This CDR3 is 15 amino acids long. Germline assignment: CDR1 SGHDN and CDR2 FVKESK. Trimming removed 4 bases from V and 10 bases from J, with 20 bases in between. The CDR3 here is CASSLGRGGVGEQFF. DNA for the CDR3: TGTGCCAGCAGCCTAGGTCGTGGAGGAGTCGGGGAGCAGTTCTTC.

The chain is built from TRBV7-9 and TRBJ2-1, with 10 bases identical to TRBD2. Germline values: CDR1 SEHNR, CDR2 FQNEAQ (reference sequence). After removal of 0 bases from V and 6 bases from J, the junction contained 14 bases not matched to a gene. This CDR3 is 19 amino acids long. The DNA of the CDR3 is TGTGCCAGCAGCTTAGCGCCCCGGCCTAGCGGGAGTCATGGCAATGAGCAGTTCTTC. This gives the protein CASSLAPRPSGSHGNEQFF. The entire variable domain, with the rest obtained from reference TRBV7-9 and TRBJ2-1, is as follows: DTGVSQNPRHKITKRGQNVTFRCDPISEHNRLYWYRQTLGQGPEFLTYFQNEAQLEKSRLLSDRFSAERPKGSFSTLEIQRTEQGDSAMYLCASSLAPRPSGSHGNEQFFGPGTRLTVL.

The rearrangement joins TRBV10-1 to TRBJ2-3; D ambiguous. The CDR3 covers 12 residues. Germline loops: CDR1 WNHNN, CDR2 SYGVQD (reference sequence). V was shortened by 0 bases and J by 4 bases, with 2 bases between the two germline ends. CDR3 nucleotide sequence: TGCGCCAGCAGTGAGTCCTCAGATACGCAGTATTTT. This encodes CASSESSDTQYF.